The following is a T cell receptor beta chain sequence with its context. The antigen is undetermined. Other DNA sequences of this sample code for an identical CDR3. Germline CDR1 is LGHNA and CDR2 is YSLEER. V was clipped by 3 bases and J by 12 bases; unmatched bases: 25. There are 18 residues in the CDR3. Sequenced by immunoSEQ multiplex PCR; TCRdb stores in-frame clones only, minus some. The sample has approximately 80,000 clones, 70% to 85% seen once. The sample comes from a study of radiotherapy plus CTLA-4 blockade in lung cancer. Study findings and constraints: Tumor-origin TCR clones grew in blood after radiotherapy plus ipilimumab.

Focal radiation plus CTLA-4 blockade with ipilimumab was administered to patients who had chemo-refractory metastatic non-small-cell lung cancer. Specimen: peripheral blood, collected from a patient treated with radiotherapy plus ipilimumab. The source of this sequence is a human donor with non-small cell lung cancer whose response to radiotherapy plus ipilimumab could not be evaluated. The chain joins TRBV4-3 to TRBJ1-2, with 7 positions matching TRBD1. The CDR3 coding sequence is TGCGCCAGCAGCCACCTCCCCGCCGTCGACGGGGACAGCCGTCCCCACACCTTC. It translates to CASSHLPAVDGDSRPHTF.